This T cell receptor (beta chain) derives from a study of tumor-infiltrating lymphocytes in primary liver carcinoma. Study-wide points: Researchers found tumor-adjacent and tumor-blood pairs overlapped less than tumor region pairs.

CDR1 is SGHNT, CDR2 YYREEE, per germline (reference sequence). CDR3 length equals 13 residues. TCR beta cDNA was reverse-transcribed from around 0.55 ug of total RNA. The reaction used a constant-region primer and ProtoScript II reverse transcriptase. Nested multiplex PCR, run for three rounds with slightly modified ARM-PCR, yielded TCR beta libraries. A C-beta reverse primer and TRBV1-TRBV30 forward primers served in each of the first two PCR rounds, at ten to eleven cycles apiece. TCRdb passed the multiplex PCR reads through MiXCR, listing each CDR3 protein once. The repertoire includes about 190,000 distinct CDR3 sequences, 85% of them detected once, and about a sixth sits in the top ten. For each extraction, RNA and DNA were obtained together from about 21-30 mg of unsorted bulk tissue. Samples came from superior, inferior, lateral poles and tumor centre. For this clonotype: Its antigen remains unidentified. An end of the junction differs from the germline gene, which may be a read error.

The sequence derives from a man aged 35 to 55 with primary liver carcinoma and hepatitis B virus infection. The chain links TRBV5-4 to TRBJ2-7, with 7 bases lining up with TRBD1. The specimen was tumor tissue from primary liver carcinoma. This chain's CDR3 is CASSLQGLNEHHF. The CDR3 region has the DNA TGTGCCAGCAGCTTACAGGGGCTGAACGAGCATCACTTC.